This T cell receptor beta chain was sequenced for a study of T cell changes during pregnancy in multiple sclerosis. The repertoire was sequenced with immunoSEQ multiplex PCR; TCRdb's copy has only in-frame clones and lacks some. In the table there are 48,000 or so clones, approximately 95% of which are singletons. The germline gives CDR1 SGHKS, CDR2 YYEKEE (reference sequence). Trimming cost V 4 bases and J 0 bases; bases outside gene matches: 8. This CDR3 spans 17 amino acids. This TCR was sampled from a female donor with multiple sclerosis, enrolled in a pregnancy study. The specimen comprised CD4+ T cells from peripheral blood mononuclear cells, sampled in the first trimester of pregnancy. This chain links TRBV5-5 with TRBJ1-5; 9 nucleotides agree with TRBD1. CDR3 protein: CASSPDRGSNSNQPQHF. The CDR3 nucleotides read TGTGCCAGCAGCCCGGACAGGGGAAGTAATAGCAATCAGCCCCAGCATTTT. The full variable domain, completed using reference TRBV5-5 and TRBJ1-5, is DAGVTQSPTHLIKTRGQQVTLRCSPISGHKSVSWYQQVLGQGPQFIFQYYEKEERGRGNFPDRFSARQFPNYSSELNVNALLLGDSALYLCASSPDRGSNSNQPQHFGDGTRLSIL.